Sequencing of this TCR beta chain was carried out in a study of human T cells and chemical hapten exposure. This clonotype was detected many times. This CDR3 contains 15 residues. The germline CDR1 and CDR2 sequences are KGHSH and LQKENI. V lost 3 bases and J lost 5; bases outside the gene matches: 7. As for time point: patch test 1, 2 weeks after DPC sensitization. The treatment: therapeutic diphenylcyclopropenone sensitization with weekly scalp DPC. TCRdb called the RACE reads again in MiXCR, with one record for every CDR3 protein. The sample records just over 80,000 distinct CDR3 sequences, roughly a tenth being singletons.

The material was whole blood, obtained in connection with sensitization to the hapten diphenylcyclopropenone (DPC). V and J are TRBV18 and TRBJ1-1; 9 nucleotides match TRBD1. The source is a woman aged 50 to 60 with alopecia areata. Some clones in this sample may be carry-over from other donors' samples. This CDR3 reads CASSPYRDRVTEAFF. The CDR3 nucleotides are TGTGCCAGCTCACCCTACCGGGACAGGGTTACTGAAGCTTTCTTT.